A selection of T cell receptor beta chains follows, all from one sample in a study of blood T cell repertoires in COVID-19. This table comes from immunoSEQ multiplex PCR, and its TCRdb copy is limited to in-frame clones, with some not included. The sample gives about 190,000 clones, 82% of which show up once; 4.5% to 5.5% is in the top ten. The specimen sequenced was peripheral blood. Receptors originate from a young woman with acute or convalescent COVID-19. Both conserved end residues are part of each CDR3. A D gene is named only where the DNA matches it firmly. Clone size is given for some rows only: seen once, a few or many times, or a class if the clone is expanded.

d_call	v_call	j_call	clone_size	cdr3_nt	cdr3_aa
-	TRBV5-1	TRBJ2-2	-	TGCGCCAGCAGCTCGGCCACAGGGTCCACCGGGGAGCTGTTTTTT	CASSSATGSTGELFF
-	TRBV7-8	TRBJ1-5	-	TGTGCCAGCAGCCCGCTGGACAGAAACAATCAGCCCCAGCATTTT	CASSPLDRNNQPQHF
-	TRBV29-1	TRBJ1-1	-	TGCAGCGCTGCTAAGGGGTACACTGAAGCTTTCTTT	CSAAKGYTEAFF
-	TRBV19	TRBJ2-5	-	TGTGCCAGTAGTATAGGCGCCATACAAGAGACCCAGTACTTC	CASSIGAIQETQYF
-	TRBV28	TRBJ2-3	once	TGTGCCAGCAGTGAAGGGTCCAGGCTGATGGGGGGAGGAGATACGCAGTATTTT	CASSEGSRLMGGGDTQYF
-	TRBV6-4	TRBJ1-2	-	TGTGCCAGCAGTGCCTCATATCCTAACTATGGCTACACCTTC	CASSASYPNYGYTF
-	TRBV9	TRBJ1-2	-	TGTGCCAGCAACCTCGCCCCGGGTAAGACCTATGGCTACACCTTC	CASNLAPGKTYGYTF
TRBD1	TRBV19	TRBJ1-1	-	TGTGCCGGGAGACAGGGGCCAAGGACTTTCTTT	CAGRQGPRTFF
-	TRBV19	TRBJ2-1	-	TGTGCCAGTAGAGATCCGGGACATACTTACAATGAGCAGTTCTTC	CASRDPGHTYNEQFF
TRBD1	TRBV19	TRBJ2-5	many	TGTGCCAGTAGCCCTGGGGACAGCCGTAAGACCCAGTACTTC	CASSPGDSRKTQYF
-	TRBV30	TRBJ1-6	-	TGTGCCTGGAATTGGGAGGATTCACCCCTCCACTTT	CAWNWEDSPLHF
-	TRBV7-2	TRBJ2-7	-	TGTGCCAGCAGCTTAGGGCGGTTTGACCGCGAGCAGTACTTC	CASSLGRFDREQYF
-	TRBV19	TRBJ1-1	-	TGTGCCAGTAGCGGGACTGTGAACACTGAAGCTTTCTTT	CASSGTVNTEAFF
-	TRBV6-5	TRBJ2-5	once	TGTGCCAGCACCTTAAAACGGGGTGGAGAGACCCAGTACTTC	CASTLKRGGETQYF
-	TRBV6-4	TRBJ1-2	-	TGTGCCAGCAGTGATCACCGAGTCTACACCTTC	CASSDHRVYTF
-	TRBV30	TRBJ1-1	-	TGTGCCTGGAGTGCATTCAGGGCCCGCACTGAAGCTTTCTTT	CAWSAFRARTEAFF
TRBD1	TRBV7-9	TRBJ1-4	-	TGTGCCAGCAGCCCCTTGGGGACAGGGAATGAAAAACTGTTTTTT	CASSPLGTGNEKLFF
-	TRBV10-3	TRBJ2-7	-	TGTGCCATCAGCCTCGAGAGTTCCTACGAGCAGTACTTC	CAISLESSYEQYF
-	TRBV27	TRBJ2-7	-	TGTGCCAGCAGTTTAACTACGGCTAAATACTACGAGCAGTACTTC	CASSLTTAKYYEQYF
-	TRBV28	TRBJ1-2	-	TGTGCCAGCCTTGGGAACGGGAGGGGTGGCTACACCTTC	CASLGNGRGGYTF
-	TRBV6-5	TRBJ2-2	once	TGTGCCAGCACCTGGGAGGGGGCGAACACCGGGGAGCTGTTTTTT	CASTWEGANTGELFF
TRBD1	TRBV5-1	TRBJ1-2	-	TGCGCCAGCAGCTCCCCCTTGACAGGGGTAAACTATGGCTACACCTTC	CASSSPLTGVNYGYTF
-	TRBV6-4	TRBJ1-2	-	TGTGCCAGCAGAGCCCTCCCATCCGGCTATGGCTACACCTTC	CASRALPSGYGYTF
TRBD2	TRBV27	TRBJ2-3	-	TGTGCCAGCAGTTTATCTGGACTAGCGGGAACAGATACGCAGTATTTT	CASSLSGLAGTDTQYF
-	TRBV6-2/TRBV6-3	TRBJ1-2	-	TGTGCCAGCAGTTATGAGGACAGTACTGCTAACTATGGCTACACCTTC	CASSYEDSTANYGYTF
-	TRBV5-6	TRBJ1-3	-	TGTGCCAGCAGCCGCACAGCCGGAAACACCATATATTTT	CASSRTAGNTIYF
TRBD2	TRBV9	TRBJ2-3	-	TGTGCCAGCAGCGCGGGTCCCGGGACTAGATTAGATACGCAGTATTTT	CASSAGPGTRLDTQYF
-	TRBV4-2	TRBJ1-5	-	TGTGCCAGCAGCCTGGGGGGGAGCAATCAGCCCCAGCATTTT	CASSLGGSNQPQHF
TRBD1	TRBV6-2/TRBV6-3	TRBJ1-2	few	TGTGCCAGCAGTTACTCGCGGACAGGGGGCGGTGGCTACACCTTC	CASSYSRTGGGGYTF
-	TRBV5-1	TRBJ2-7	-	TGCGCCAGCAGCTTGGGAGTGGGAGGTGCCCCTTCCTACGAGCAGTACTTC	CASSLGVGGAPSYEQYF
TRBD1	TRBV5-1	TRBJ1-1	-	TGCGCCAGCAGCTTGGGGACAGGGGGCTTGACTGAAGCTTTCTTT	CASSLGTGGLTEAFF
-	TRBV7-6	TRBJ1-6	-	TGTGCCAGCAGCCTATTAGGTGGCGGTTCACCCCTCCACTTT	CASSLLGGGSPLHF
-	TRBV6-5	TRBJ1-5	-	TGTGCCAGCCCCGCGGGGGGGGGTCAGCCCCAGCATTTT	CASPAGGGQPQHF